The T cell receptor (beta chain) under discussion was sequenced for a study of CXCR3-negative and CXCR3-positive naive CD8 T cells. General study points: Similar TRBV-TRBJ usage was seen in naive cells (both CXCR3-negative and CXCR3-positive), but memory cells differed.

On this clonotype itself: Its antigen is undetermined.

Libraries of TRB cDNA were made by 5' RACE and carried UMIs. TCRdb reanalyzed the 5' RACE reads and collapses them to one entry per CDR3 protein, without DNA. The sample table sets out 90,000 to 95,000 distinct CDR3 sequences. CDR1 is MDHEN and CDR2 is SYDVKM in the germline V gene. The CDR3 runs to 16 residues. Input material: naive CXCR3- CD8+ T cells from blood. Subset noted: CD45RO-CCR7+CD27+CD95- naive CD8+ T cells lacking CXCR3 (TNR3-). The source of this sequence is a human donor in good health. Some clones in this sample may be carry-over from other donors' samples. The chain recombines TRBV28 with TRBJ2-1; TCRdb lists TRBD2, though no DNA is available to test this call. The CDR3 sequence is CASSLLGGTRAYEQFF.